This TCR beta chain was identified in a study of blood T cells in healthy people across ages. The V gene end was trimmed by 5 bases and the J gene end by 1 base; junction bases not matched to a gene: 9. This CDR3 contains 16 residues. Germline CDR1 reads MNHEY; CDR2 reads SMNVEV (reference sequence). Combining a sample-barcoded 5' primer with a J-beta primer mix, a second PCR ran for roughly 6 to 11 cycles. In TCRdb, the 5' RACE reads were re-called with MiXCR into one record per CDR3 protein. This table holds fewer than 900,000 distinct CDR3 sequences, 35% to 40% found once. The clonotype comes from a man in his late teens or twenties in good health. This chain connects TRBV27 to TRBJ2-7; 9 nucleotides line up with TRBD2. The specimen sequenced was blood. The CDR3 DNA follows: TGTGCCAGCAGTCCGGAAGCGGGGGGCCTGTCCTACGAGCAGTACTTC. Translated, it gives CASSPEAGGLSYEQYF.